Listed here are 9 T cell receptor beta chains from one sample, sequenced in a study of CD8+ T cells in alopecia areata. Treatment reported: oral pan-JAK inhibitor, 5-10 mg twice daily. Isolated RNA was reverse transcribed into cDNA used as the sequencing template. Produced via immunoSEQ multiplex PCR; TCRdb's table is partial and in-frame only. The sample yields 150,000 to 200,000 clones, 58% seen once. The starting material was CD4+ T cells sorted from blood, obtained at roughly week 58, from a patient treated with tofacitinib. The receptors stem from a human donor with alopecia areata.

This rearrangement joins TRBV30 to TRBJ1-6; D is unclear. Trimming stripped 6 bases from V and 5 bases from J, with 8 bases between. Germline V gene data show CDR1 as GTSNPN and CDR2 as SVGIG (reference sequence). CDR3 size: 12 residues. The CDR3 loop is CACGPDNSPLHF. The CDR3 nucleotides read TGTGCCTGTGGCCCCGATAATTCACCCCTCCACTTT.

J is TRBJ1-2 and V is TRBV30; tentatively, D is TRBD1 (6 bases). The CDR3 sequence is 19 residues long. Germline loops: CDR1 GTSNPN, CDR2 SVGIG (reference sequence). The V end was cut by 1 base, the J end by 5 bases, with 29 bases between. CDR3 coding DNA: TGTGCCTGGAGTGCACCGGACGGAGGCTCCTATACGAGGGGGTATGGCTACACCTTC. Its protein product is CAWSAPDGGSYTRGYGYTF.

V gene TRBV7-9 combines with J gene TRBJ2-7; no clear D gene. This CDR3 contains 13 residues. V lost 4 bases and J lost 1, with 8 bases in between. CDR1 is SEHNR, CDR2 FQNEAQ, per germline (reference sequence). The CDR3 nucleotides are TGTGCCAGCAGCTCCGCGGAGTCCTACGAGCAGTACTTC. Amino acid sequence: CASSSAESYEQYF.

This clone has only a few counts. The chain combines TRBV29-1 with TRBJ1-5, with TRBD1 as a possible D gene (6 bases). CDR1 is SQVTM and CDR2 is ANQGSEA in the germline V gene. With 6 bases removed from V and 6 bases from J, the gap between germline ends came to 12 bases. The CDR3 totals 12 residues. The CDR3 sequence is CSVGGPGQPQHF. CDR3 sequence (DNA): TGCAGCGTGGGGGGGCCGGGTCAGCCCCAGCATTTT.

The chain employs TRBV5-1 and TRBJ2-5; D perhaps matches TRBD1 (5 bases). Germline CDR1 SGHRS, CDR2 YFSETQ. Trimming pared 3 bases from V and 7 bases from J, leaving 16 bases between. The CDR3 is 14 amino acids. The CDR3 DNA follows: TGCGCCAGCAGCTGGACGGACGGTACAGGGACCCAGTACTTC. Amino acids: CASSWTDGTGTQYF.

The rearrangement uses TRBV5-1 and TRBJ1-1, with D unclear. V lost 2 bases, J lost 6 bases, and 8 bases lay in between. Germline V CDR1 and CDR2: SGHRS, YFSETQ. This CDR3 contains 12 residues. The CDR3 DNA reads as TGCGCCAGCAGCTTTGGCGGCCCTGAAGCTTTCTTT. Translated: CASSFGGPEAFF.

For the CDR3, the DNA is TGCAGTGCAGGACAGGCCGATGGCTACACCTTC. Translation gives CSAGQADGYTF. The chain has TRBV20-1 and TRBJ1-2; 7 nucleotides line up with TRBD1. This CDR3 contains 11 residues. Germline CDR1 and CDR2: DFQATT and SNEGSKA (reference sequence). V lost 6 bases, J lost 6 bases, and 4 bases stayed unmatched.

V is TRBV29-1 and J is TRBJ1-1; D is undetermined. This CDR3 is 14 amino acids long. Trimming took off 4 bases at V and 3 bases at J, with 15 bases between the two ends. Per germline, CDR1 SQVTM and CDR2 ANQGSEA. The CDR3 spells CSVALRVAYTEAFF. In nucleotides, the CDR3 is TGCAGCGTTGCGTTGCGGGTGGCCTACACTGAAGCTTTCTTT.

In DNA, the CDR3 is TGTGCCAGCACACGACAGGGACAGTCCAGTAACTATGGCTACACCTTC. Its translation is CASTRQGQSSNYGYTF. This chain uses TRBV7-9 with TRBJ1-2; 7 bases line up with TRBD1. V lost 7 bases to trimming and J lost 1 base; unmatched junction nucleotides: 12. CDR1 and CDR2 from the germline V gene are SEHNR and FQNEAQ (reference sequence). The CDR3 sequence is 16 residues long. The full variable domain, in which reference TRBV7-9 and TRBJ1-2 provide the parts outside the CDR3, is DTGVSQNPRHKITKRGQNVTFRCDPISEHNRLYWYRQTLGQGPEFLTYFQNEAQLEKSRLLSDRFSAERPKGSFSTLEIQRTEQGDSAMYLCASTRQGQSSNYGYTFGSGTRLTVV.